The present TCR beta chain was sequenced within a study of blood T cell repertoires in COVID-19. Study details: In each case, the material was cDNA or gDNA derived from T cells, B-cell-depleted T cells, or PBMCs.

The CDR3 consists of 13 residues. V dropped 4 bases and J dropped 6 bases, with 9 bases sitting between them. Germline values: CDR1 SNHLY, CDR2 FYNNEI. This clone was seen a handful of times. In the original analysis: Quantification of nucleated cells was approximated via reference gene primer amplification. TCRdb's table, derived via immunoSEQ multiplex PCR, lists solely in-frame clones and lacks some. D and trimming were read from the DNA, whereas the V and J calls and clone size are those reported in that table. The repertoire has roughly 240,000 clones, more than 70% of them found once; the top ten carry 2% to 2.5%. The study recruited people aged 18 to 89 years across about two dozen US areas. Clinical history as reported by participants underpinned cohort assignment.

The specimen sequenced was PBMCs or T cells enriched from blood (not recorded which). The TCR originated in a woman in her 40s with acute COVID-19. The rearrangement uses TRBV2 and TRBJ2-2; D is unresolved. CDR3 sequence (DNA): TGTGCCAGCAGTGGGCAGTACGCCGGGGAGCTGTTTTTT. It translates to CASSGQYAGELFF.